These T cell receptor beta chains were read from a single sample in a study of T-cell reconstitution after alpha-beta-depleted transplantation in children. In TCRdb, the PCR reads were re-called with MiXCR into one record per CDR3 protein. The sample holds about 830,000 distinct CDR3 sequences, 16% seen once. The sequenced sample was PBMCs, mostly from graft donor cells, obtained 360 days after TCRalphabeta/CD19-depleted stem cell transplant. These receptors came from a male patient between 5 and 17 years old who had a stem cell transplant for acute lymphoblastic leukemia, so the T cells may come from the graft donor. Each CDR3 is given with its conserved first and last residue. The order of the fields is D gene, V gene, clone size, J gene, CDR3 protein, CDR3 DNA. A D gene is named only where the DNA matches it firmly. The listing skips clone size in some rows; elsewhere it reads once, few, many or a size class.

>.|TRBV4-1|.|TRBJ2-1
CASSQEGLGEQFF
TGCGCCAGCAGCCAAGAAGGGCTTGGTGAGCAGTTCTTC
>.|TRBV27|.|TRBJ2-1
CASSGDSSSYNEQFF
TGTGCCAGCAGTGGAGACAGTAGCTCCTACAATGAGCAGTTCTTC
>.|TRBV29-1|.|TRBJ2-6
CSVSQGAGANVLTF
TGCAGCGTTTCTCAGGGTGCTGGGGCCAACGTCCTGACTTTC
>.|TRBV11-2|many|TRBJ2-3
CASSLDWVQRADTQYF
TGTGCCAGCAGCTTAGATTGGGTGCAGAGGGCCGATACGCAGTATTTT
>TRBD2|TRBV2|few|TRBJ2-5
CASSEVTAGQETQYF
TGTGCCAGCAGTGAAGTGACAGCGGGACAAGAGACCCAGTACTTC
>.|TRBV10-3|few|TRBJ2-6
CAIRPDISGANVLTF
TGTGCCATCAGACCCGACATCTCTGGGGCCAACGTCCTGACTTTC
>.|TRBV7-9|.|TRBJ2-1
CASSLKSGKGTDEQFF
TGTGCCAGCAGCTTAAAGTCGGGAAAGGGTACGGATGAGCAGTTCTTC
>.|TRBV12-3/TRBV12-4|few|TRBJ1-1
CASSFKGRTEAFF
TGTGCCAGCAGTTTTAAGGGAAGGACTGAAGCTTTCTTT
>.|TRBV20-1|.|TRBJ2-1
CSVPYSNEQFF
TGCAGTGTCCCGTACTCCAATGAGCAGTTCTTC
>TRBD1|TRBV19|.|TRBJ1-1
CASSTLLGTGEDTEAFF
TGTGCCAGTAGTACCCTACTTGGGACAGGGGAAGACACTGAAGCTTTCTTT
>TRBD2|TRBV12-5|few|TRBJ2-1
CASDSSGKGGNEQFF
TGTGCTAGTGACTCTAGCGGGAAGGGGGGTAATGAGCAGTTCTTC
>.|TRBV5-6|.|TRBJ2-1
CASSLVVRSRQIYNEQFF
TGTGCCAGCAGCTTGGTGGTCAGGTCCCGTCAGATCTACAATGAGCAGTTCTTC
>.|TRBV10-3|.|TRBJ2-3
CAISDKVSSGDTQYF
TGTGCCATCAGTGATAAGGTGTCCTCTGGGGATACGCAGTATTTT
>TRBD2|TRBV20-1|few|TRBJ2-7
CSAVHSGRGPYEQYF
TGCAGTGCTGTCCATAGCGGGAGAGGTCCCTACGAGCAGTACTTC
>.|TRBV7-2|.|TRBJ2-5
CASSPSNQETQYF
TGTGCCAGCAGCCCGAGCAATCAAGAGACCCAGTACTTC
>.|TRBV9|.|TRBJ1-1
CASSASGPSNTEAFF
TGTGCCAGCAGCGCCTCCGGGCCGTCGAACACTGAAGCTTTCTTT
>TRBD2|TRBV3-1|.|TRBJ2-3
CASSQYGGSAPDTQYF
TGTGCCAGCAGCCAGTACGGCGGGAGTGCCCCAGATACGCAGTATTTT
>TRBD1|TRBV5-1|.|TRBJ2-1
CASSLWTGANNEQFF
TGCGCCAGCAGCTTGTGGACAGGGGCGAACAATGAGCAGTTCTTC
>.|TRBV11-2|few|TRBJ2-1
CASSLWGAPFDNEQFF
TGTGCCAGCAGCTTATGGGGGGCCCCCTTCGACAATGAGCAGTTCTTC
>TRBD2|TRBV20-1|few|TRBJ2-3
CSARMSRTSALTDTQYF
TGCAGTGCTCGGATGTCCAGGACTAGCGCTCTCACAGATACGCAGTATTTT
>TRBD2|TRBV5-1|few|TRBJ2-5
CASSRRTSGLGLETQYF
TGCGCCAGCAGCAGGCGGACTAGCGGACTTGGGCTGGAGACCCAGTACTTC
>TRBD2|TRBV12-3/TRBV12-4|many|TRBJ2-1
CASSLVLAGGRNEQFF
TGTGCCAGCAGTTTAGTTCTAGCGGGAGGGAGGAATGAGCAGTTCTTC
>.|TRBV5-1|.|TRBJ2-1
CASSLQGGRWGEEQFF
TGCGCCAGCAGCTTGCAAGGCGGCAGGTGGGGCGAAGAGCAGTTCTTC
>.|TRBV2|.|TRBJ2-1
CASSERQRSYNEQFF
TGTGCCAGCAGTGAGAGACAGAGGTCCTACAATGAGCAGTTCTTC
>.|TRBV3-1|.|TRBJ1-2
CASSQGSNAPYGYTF
TGTGCCAGCAGCCAAGGAAGCAACGCACCCTATGGCTACACCTTC
>.|TRBV12-3/TRBV12-4|.|TRBJ1-1
CASRSPPNQGGTEAFF
TGTGCCAGCAGATCCCCCCCGAATCAGGGAGGCACTGAAGCTTTCTTT